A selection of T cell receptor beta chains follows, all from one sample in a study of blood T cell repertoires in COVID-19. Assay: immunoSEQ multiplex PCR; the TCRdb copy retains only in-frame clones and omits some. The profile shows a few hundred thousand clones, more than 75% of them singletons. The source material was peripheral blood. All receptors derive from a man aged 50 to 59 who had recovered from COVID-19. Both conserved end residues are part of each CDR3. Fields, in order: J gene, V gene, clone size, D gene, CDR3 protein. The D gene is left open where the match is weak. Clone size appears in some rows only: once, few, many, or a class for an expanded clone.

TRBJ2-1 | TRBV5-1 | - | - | CASSWGETYNEQFF
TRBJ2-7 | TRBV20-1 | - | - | CSASLAYEQYF
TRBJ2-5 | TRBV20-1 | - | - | CSAFVQETQYF
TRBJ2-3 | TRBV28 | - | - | CASSLQRGTDTQYF
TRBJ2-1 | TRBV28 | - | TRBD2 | CASSSGTSGRDYNEQFF
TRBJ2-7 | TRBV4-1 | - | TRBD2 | CATWTSGSRYGEQYF
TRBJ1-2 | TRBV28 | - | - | CASSLWRVGYGYTF
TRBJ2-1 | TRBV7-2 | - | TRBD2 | CASSPTKVAGDSYNEQFF
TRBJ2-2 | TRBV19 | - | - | CASSILTNTGELFF
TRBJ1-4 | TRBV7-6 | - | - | CASSLVQGSTNEKLFF
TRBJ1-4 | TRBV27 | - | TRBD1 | CASSWDREGEKLFF
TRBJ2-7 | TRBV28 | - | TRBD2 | CASSPGGLSGRARTYEQYF
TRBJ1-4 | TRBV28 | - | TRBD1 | CASSSGQGAEKLFF
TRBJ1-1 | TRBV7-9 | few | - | CASSSTGSTEAFF
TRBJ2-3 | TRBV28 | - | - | CASRPGHNTDTQYF
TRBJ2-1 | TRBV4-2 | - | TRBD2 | CASSQGTSGRAKSIEQFF
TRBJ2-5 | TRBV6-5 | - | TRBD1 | CASSYSGAGGTQYF
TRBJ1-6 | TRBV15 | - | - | CATSRDTPGISPLHF
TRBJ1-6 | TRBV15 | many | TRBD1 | CATSTGQGSTTRPLHF
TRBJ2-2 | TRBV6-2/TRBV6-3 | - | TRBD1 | CASSVTGGWVTGELFF
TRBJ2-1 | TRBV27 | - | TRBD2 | CASSFRLAGFNEQFF
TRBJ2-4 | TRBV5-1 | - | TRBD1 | CASSPGQGENIQYF
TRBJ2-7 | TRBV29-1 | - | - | CSVEDRRTYEQYF
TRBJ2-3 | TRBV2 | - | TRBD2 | CASRGLAGSTDTQYF
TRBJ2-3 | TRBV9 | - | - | CASSVGSLRADTQYF
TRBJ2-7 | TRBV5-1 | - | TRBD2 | CASSLSSGPNYEQYF
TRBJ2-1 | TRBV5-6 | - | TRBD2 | CASRGLGKPEQFF
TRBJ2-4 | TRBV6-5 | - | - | CASRTDRSNKNIQYF
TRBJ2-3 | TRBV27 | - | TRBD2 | CASSHLAGGTDTQYF
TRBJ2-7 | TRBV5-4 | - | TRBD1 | CASSSTTGGYEQYF
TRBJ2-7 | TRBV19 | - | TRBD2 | CASSILAGVNEQYF
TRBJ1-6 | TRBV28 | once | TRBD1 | CASRKPTGGLSPLHF
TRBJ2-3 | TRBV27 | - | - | CASSLFVGQSGYF
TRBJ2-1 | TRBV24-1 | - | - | CATSAVNEQFF
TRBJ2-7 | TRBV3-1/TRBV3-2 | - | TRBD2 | CASSQESGLAGLNYEQYF
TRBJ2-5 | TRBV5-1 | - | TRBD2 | CASSLDWGGETQYF
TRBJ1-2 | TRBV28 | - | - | CASSFPRDMFKTTYGYTF
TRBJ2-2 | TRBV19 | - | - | CASISRTGELFF
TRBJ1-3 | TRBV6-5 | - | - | CTTNGDKGGLNTIYF
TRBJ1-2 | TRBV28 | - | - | CASSLLGRGYGYTF
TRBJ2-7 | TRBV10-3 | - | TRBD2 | CATSGTSGSVDYEQYF
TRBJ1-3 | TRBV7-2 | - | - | CASSFDSRSGNTIYF
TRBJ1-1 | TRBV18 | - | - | CASSPVGAEAFF
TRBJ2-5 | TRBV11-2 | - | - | CASSFGGLGRGYPETQYF
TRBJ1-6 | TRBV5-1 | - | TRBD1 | CASRQTPGQGNSPLHF
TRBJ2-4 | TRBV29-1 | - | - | CSAGGSVKNIQYF
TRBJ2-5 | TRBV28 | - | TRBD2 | CASSLSVAGGQETQYF
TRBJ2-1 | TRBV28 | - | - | CASSYKQTTYNEQFF
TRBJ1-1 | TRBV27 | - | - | CASSLGGNWGTEAFF
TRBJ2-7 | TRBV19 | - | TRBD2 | CASGKSGTSGGSYEQYF
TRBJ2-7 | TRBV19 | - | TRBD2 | CASPRLAGAYEQYF
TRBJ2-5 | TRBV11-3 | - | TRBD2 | CASSLEFGLAGDYEMETQYF
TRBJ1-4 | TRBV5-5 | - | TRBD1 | CASSPGGLNEKLFF
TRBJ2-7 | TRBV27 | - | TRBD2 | CASSRRTSGGHDEQYF
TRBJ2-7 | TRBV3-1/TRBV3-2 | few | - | CASSQRPDSRYEQYF
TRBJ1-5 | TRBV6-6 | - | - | CASSPLSRQVSNQPQHF